The sequence of this T cell receptor beta chain was determined in a study of blood T cell repertoires in COVID-19. Overall study context: Acute and convalescent COVID-19 samples came from the United States, Italy and Spain. PBMCs, B-cell-depleted T cells, or T cells were the source of the cDNA or gDNA that made up the material.

The CDR3 extends over 14 amino acids. Germline loops: CDR1 SGHRS, CDR2 YFSETQ. The V and J ends lost 0 bases and 6 bases, in that order; junction bases with no gene match: 3. Only in-frame clones appear in the TCRdb table, and some are missing; sequencing was by immunoSEQ multiplex PCR. The data show about 45,000 clones, roughly four fifths seen once. The sequenced sample consisted of peripheral blood. This receptor was obtained from a woman in her seventies with acute or convalescent COVID-19. V is TRBV5-1 and J is TRBJ1-1; 9 bases agree with TRBD1. The CDR3 region has the DNA TGCGCCAGCAGCTTGGGGGGACAGGGCTCTGAAGCTTTCTTT. It specifies CASSLGGQGSEAFF.